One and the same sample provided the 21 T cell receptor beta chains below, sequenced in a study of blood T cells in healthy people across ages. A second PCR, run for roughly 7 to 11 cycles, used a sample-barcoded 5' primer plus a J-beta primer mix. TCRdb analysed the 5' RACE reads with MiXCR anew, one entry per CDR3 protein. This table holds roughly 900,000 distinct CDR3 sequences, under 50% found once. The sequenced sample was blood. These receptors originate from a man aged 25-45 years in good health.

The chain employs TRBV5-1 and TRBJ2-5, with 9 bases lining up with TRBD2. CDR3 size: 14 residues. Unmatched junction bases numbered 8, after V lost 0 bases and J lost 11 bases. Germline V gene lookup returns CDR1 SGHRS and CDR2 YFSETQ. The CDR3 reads CASSLETSGNEQYF. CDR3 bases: TGCGCCAGCAGCTTGGAGACTAGCGGCAATGAGCAGTACTTC. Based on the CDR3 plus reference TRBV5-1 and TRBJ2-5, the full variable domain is KAGVTQTPRYLIKTRGQQVTLSCSPISGHRSVSWYQQTPGQGLQFLFEYFSETQRNKGNFPGRFSGRQFSNSRSEMNVSTLELGDSALYLCASSLETSGNEQYFGPGTRLLVL.

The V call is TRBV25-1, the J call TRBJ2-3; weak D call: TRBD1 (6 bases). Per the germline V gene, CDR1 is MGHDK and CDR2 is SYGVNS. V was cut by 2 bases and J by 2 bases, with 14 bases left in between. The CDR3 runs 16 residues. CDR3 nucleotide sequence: TGTGCCAGCAGTGAAGGGGTCAAGGGGGACACAGATACGCAGTATTTT. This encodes CASSEGVKGDTDTQYF.

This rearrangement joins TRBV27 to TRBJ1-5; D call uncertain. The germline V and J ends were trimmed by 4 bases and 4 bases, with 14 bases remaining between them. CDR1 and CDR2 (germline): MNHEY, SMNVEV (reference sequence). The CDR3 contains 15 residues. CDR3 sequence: CASSSPQLANQPQHF. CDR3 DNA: TGTGCCAGCAGTTCACCACAGCTAGCTAATCAGCCCCAGCATTTT.

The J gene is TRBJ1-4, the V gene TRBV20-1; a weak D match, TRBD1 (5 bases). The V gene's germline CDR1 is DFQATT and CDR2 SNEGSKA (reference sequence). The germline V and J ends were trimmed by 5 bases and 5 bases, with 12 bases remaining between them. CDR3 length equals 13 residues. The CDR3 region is CSALQVQNEKLFF. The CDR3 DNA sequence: TGCAGTGCTCTACAGGTGCAAAATGAAAAACTGTTTTTT.

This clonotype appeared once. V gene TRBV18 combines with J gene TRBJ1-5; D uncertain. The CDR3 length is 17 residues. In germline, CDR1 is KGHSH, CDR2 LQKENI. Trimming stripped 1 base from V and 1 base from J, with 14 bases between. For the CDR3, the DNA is TGTGCCAGCTCACCACGAGTCCAAGGTAAAAGCAATCAGCCCCAGCATTTT. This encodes CASSPRVQGKSNQPQHF.

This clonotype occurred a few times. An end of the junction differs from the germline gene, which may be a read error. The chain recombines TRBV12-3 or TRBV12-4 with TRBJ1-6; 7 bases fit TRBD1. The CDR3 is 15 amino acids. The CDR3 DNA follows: TGTGCCAGCAGATTAGGGGGCCCCGATAATTCACCCCTCCACTTT. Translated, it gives CASRLGGPDNSPLHF.

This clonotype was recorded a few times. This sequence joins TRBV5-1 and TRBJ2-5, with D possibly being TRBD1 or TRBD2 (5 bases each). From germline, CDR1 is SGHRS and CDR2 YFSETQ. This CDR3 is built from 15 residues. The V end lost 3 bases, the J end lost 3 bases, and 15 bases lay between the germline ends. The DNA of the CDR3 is TGCGCCAGCAGCTCCCACGGGACCGACGAAGAGACCCAGTACTTC. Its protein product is CASSSHGTDEETQYF.

DNA of the CDR3: TGTGCCAGCACCCGACTGGCAGAAGAGACCCAGTACTTC. Protein product: CASTRLAEETQYF. The chain joins TRBV6-1 to TRBJ2-5; D gene unclear. Trimming removed 7 bases at V and 3 bases at J, with 12 bases between. The CDR3 length is 13 residues. The germline V gene has CDR1 MNHNS and CDR2 SASEGT.

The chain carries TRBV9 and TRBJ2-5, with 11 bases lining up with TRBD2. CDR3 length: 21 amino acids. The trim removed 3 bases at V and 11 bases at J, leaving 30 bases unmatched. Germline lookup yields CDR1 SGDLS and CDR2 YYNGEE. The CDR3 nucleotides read TGTGCCAGCAGCGAGCCCTCCGGGACTAGCGGACCCCCGGTGCCCCACAATGAGCAGTACTTC. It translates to CASSEPSGTSGPPVPHNEQYF.

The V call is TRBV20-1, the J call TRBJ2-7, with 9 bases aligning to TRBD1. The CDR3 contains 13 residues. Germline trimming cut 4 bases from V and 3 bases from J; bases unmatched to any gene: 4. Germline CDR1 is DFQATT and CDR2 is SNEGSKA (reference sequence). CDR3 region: CSAKWDRDYEQYF. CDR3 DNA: TGCAGTGCTAAATGGGACAGGGACTACGAGCAGTACTTC.

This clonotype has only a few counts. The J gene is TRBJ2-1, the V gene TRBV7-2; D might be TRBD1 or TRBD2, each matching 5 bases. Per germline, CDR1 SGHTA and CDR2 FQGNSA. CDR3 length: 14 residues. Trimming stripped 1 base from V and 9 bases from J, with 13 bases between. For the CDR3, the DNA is TGTGCCAGCAGCTTAGACAGGACTGATAGTGAGCAGTTCTTC. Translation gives CASSLDRTDSEQFF.

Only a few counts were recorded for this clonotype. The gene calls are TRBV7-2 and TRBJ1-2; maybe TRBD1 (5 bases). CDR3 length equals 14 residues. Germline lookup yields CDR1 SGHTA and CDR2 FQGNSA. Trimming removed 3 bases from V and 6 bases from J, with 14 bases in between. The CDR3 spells CASSLRDSLNGYTF. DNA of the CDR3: TGTGCCAGCAGCTTGCGAGACAGTTTAAATGGCTACACCTTC.

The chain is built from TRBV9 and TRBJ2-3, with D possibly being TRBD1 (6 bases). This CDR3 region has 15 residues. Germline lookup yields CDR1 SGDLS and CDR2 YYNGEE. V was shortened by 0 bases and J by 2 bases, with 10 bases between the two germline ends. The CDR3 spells CASSVGTVITDTQYF. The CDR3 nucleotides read TGTGCCAGCAGCGTAGGGACAGTGATCACAGATACGCAGTATTTT. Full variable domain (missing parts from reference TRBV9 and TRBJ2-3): DSGVTQTPKHLITATGQRVTLRCSPRSGDLSVYWYQQSLDQGLQFLIQYYNGEERAKGNILERFSAQQFPDLHSELNLSSLELGDSALYFCASSVGTVITDTQYFGPGTRLTVL.

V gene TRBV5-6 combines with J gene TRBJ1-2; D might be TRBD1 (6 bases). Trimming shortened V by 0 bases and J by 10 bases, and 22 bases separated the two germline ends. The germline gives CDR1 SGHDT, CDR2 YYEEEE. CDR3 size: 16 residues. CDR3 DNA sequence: TGTGCCAGCAGCTTGGGGACAGCTTGGTGGGAGGATGACTACACCTTC. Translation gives CASSLGTAWWEDDYTF. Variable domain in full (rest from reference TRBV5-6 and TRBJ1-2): DAGVTQSPTHLIKTRGQQVTLRCSPKSGHDTVSWYQQALGQGPQFIFQYYEEEERQRGNFPDRFSGHQFPNYSSELNVNALLLGDSALYLCASSLGTAWWEDDYTFGSGTRLTVV.

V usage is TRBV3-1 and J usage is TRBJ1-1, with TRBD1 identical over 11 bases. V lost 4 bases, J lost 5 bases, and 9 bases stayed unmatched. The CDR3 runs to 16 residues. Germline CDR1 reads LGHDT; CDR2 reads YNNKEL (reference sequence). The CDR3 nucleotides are TGTGCCAGCAGCCCACGGACAGGGGGCGCGGGGACTGAAGCTTTCTTT. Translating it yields CASSPRTGGAGTEAFF.

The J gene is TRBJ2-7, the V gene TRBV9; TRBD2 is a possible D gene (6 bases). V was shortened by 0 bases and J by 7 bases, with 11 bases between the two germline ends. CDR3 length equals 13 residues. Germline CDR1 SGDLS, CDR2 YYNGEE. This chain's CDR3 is CASSVAGSNEQYF. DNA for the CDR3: TGTGCCAGCAGCGTAGCCGGGAGCAATGAGCAGTACTTC.

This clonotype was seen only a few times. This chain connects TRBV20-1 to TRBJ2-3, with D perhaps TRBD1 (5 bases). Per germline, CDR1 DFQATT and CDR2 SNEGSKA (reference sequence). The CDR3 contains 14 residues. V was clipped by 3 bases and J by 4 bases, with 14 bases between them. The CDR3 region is CSARAAIGADTQYF. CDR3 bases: TGCAGTGCTAGGGCCGCAATAGGGGCAGATACGCAGTATTTT.

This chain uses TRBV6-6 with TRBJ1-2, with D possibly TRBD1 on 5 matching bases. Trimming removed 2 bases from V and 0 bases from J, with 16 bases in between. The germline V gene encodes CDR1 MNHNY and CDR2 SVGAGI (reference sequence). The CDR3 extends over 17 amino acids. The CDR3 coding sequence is TGTGCCAGCAGTTACGATGTTGGGGGGAACGCTAACTATGGCTACACCTTC. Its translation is CASSYDVGGNANYGYTF.

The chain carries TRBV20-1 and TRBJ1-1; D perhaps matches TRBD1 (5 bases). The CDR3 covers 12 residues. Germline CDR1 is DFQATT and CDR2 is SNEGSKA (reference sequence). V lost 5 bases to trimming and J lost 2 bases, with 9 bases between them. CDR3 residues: CSAARENTEAFF. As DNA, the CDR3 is TGCAGTGCTGCCAGGGAAAACACTGAAGCTTTCTTT.

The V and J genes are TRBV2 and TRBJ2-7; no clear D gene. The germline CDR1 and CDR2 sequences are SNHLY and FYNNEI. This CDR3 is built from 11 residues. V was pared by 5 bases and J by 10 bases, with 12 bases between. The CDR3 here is CASSQSLPQYF. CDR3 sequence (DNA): TGTGCCAGCAGTCAAAGCCTCCCCCAGTACTTC.

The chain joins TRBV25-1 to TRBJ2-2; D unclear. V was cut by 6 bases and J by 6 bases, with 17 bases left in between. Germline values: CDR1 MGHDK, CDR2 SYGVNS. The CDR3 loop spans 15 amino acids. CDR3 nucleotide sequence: TGTGCCAGCAGAGTAACGGGCAACATGGCCGGGGAGCTGTTTTTT. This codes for CASRVTGNMAGELFF.